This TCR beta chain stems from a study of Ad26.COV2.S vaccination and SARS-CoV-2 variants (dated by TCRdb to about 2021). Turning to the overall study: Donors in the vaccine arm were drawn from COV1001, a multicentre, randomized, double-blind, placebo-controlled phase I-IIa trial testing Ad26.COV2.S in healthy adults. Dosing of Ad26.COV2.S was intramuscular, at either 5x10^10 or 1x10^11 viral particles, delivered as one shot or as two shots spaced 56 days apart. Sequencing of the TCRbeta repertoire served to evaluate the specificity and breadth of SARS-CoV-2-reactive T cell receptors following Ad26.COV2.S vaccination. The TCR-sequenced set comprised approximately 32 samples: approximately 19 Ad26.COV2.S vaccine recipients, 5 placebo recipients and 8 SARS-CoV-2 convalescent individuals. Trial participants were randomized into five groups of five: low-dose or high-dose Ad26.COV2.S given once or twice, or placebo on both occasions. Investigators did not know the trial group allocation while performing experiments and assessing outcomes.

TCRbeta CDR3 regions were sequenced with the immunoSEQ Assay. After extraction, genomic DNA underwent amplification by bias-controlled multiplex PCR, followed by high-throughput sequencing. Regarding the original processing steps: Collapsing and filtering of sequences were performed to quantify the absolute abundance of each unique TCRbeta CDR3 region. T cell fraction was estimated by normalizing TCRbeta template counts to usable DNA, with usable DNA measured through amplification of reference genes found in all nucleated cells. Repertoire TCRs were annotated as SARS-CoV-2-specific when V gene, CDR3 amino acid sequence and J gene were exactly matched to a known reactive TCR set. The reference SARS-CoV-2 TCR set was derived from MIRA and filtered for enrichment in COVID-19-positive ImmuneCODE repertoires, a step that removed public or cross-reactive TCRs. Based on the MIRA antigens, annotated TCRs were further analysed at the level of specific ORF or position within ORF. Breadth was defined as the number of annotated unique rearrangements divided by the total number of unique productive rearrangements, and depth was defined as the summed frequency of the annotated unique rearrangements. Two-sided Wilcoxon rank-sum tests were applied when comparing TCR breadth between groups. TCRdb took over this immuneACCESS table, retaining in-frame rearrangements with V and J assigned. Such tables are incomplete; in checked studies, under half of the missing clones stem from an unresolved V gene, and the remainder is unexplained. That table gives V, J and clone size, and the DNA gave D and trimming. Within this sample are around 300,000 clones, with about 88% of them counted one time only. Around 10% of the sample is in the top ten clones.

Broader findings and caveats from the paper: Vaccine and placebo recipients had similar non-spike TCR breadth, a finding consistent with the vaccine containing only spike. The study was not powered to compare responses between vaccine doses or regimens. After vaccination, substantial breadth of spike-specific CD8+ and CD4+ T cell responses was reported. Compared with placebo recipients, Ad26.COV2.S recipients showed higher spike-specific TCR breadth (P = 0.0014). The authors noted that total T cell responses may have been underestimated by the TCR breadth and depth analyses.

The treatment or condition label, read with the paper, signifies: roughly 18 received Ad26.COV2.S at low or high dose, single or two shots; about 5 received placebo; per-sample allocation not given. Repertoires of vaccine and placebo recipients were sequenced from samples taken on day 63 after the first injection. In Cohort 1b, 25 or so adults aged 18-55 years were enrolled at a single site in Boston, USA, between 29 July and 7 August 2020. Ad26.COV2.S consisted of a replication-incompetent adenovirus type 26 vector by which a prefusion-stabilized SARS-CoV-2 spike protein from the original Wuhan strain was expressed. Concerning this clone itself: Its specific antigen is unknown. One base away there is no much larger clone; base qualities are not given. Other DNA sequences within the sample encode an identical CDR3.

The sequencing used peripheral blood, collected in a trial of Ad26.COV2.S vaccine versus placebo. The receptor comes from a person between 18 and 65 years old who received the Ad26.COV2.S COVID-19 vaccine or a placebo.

The DNA sequence is TGTGCCAGCAGTTTATCCGGGACAGGGGTTTCCGAGCAGTACTTC. Its coded protein is CASSLSGTGVSEQYF. The chain joins TRBV27 to TRBJ2-7; the central 10 bases match TRBD1. The CDR3 has 15 amino acids, counting the end cysteine and phenylalanine. Only the CDR3 region is kept as DNA, spanning 45 bases read in frame from base 1. CDR1 MNHEY and CDR2 SMNVEV are derived from the germline V gene (reference sequence). V and J are trimmed by 0 bases and 6 bases, and the gene matches miss 5 bases of the junction.